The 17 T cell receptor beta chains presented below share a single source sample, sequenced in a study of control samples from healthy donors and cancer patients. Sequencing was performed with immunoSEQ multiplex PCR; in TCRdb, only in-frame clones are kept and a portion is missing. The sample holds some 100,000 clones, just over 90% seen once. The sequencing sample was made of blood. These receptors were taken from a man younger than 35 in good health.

CDR3: CASSSGQNPNEQFF. The CDR3 DNA is TGTGCCAGCAGCTCCGGACAGAATCCCAATGAGCAGTTCTTC. The genes are TRBV7-2 and TRBJ2-1; a possible D gene is TRBD1 (6 bases). Germline-derived CDR1 and CDR2 are SGHTA and FQGNSA. This CDR3 has 14 residues. Trimming took off 4 bases at V and 6 bases at J, with 13 bases between the two ends.

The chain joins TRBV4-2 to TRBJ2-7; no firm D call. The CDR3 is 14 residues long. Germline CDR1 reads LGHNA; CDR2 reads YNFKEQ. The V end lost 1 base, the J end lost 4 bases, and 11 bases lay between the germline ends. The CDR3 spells CASSQVQVAYEQYF. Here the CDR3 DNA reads TGTGCCAGCAGCCAAGTGCAGGTGGCTTACGAGCAGTACTTC.

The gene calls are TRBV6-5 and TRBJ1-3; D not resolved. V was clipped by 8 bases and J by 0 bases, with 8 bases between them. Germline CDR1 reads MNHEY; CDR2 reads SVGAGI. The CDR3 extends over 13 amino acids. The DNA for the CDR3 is TGTGCCAGCCGGGCCGTCTCTGGAAACACCATATATTTT. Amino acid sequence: CASRAVSGNTIYF.

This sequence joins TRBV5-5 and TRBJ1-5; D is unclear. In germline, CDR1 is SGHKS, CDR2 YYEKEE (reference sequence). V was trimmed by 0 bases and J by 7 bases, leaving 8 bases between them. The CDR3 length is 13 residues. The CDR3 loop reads CASSLGAVQPQHF. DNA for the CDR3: TGTGCCAGCAGCTTGGGCGCGGTACAGCCCCAGCATTTT. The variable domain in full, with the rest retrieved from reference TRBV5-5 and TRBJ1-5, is DAGVTQSPTHLIKTRGQQVTLRCSPISGHKSVSWYQQVLGQGPQFIFQYYEKEERGRGNFPDRFSARQFPNYSSELNVNALLLGDSALYLCASSLGAVQPQHFGDGTRLSIL.

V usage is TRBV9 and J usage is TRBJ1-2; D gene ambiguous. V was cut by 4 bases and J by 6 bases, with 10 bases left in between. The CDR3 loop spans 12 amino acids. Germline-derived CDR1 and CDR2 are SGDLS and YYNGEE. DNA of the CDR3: TGTGCCAGCAGCACAGAGCCCGATGGCTACACCTTC. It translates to CASSTEPDGYTF.

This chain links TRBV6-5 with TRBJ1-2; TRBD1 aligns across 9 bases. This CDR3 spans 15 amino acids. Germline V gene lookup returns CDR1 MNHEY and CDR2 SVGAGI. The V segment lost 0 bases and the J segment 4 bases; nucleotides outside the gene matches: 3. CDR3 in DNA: TGTGCCAGCAGTTACTCGACAGGGGGTAGCTATGGCTACACCTTC. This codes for CASSYSTGGSYGYTF.

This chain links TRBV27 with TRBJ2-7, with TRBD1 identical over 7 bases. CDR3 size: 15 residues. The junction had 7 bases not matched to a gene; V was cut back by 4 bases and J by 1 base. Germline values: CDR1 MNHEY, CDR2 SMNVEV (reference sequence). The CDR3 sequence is CASSSPAGGSYEQYF. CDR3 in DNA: TGTGCCAGCAGTTCCCCGGCAGGGGGTTCCTACGAGCAGTACTTC.

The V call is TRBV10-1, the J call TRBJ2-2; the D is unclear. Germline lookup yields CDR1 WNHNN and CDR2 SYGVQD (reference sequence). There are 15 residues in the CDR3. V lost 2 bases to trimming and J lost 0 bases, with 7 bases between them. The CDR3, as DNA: TGCGCCAGCAGTGAGAGGACCCCGAACACCGGGGAGCTGTTTTTT. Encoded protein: CASSERTPNTGELFF.

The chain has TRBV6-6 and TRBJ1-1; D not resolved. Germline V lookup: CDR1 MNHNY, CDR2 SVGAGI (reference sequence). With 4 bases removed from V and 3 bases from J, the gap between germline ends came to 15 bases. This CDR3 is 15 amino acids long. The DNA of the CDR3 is TGTGCCAGCAGTTCCCGTTCGGGTGAAGACACTGAAGCTTTCTTT. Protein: CASSSRSGEDTEAFF.

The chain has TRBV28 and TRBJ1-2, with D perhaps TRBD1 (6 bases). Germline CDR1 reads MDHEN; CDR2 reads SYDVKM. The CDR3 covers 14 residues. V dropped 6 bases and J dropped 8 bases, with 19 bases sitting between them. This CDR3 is CASRKQDRLYGYTF. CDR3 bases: TGTGCCAGCAGAAAACAGGACAGACTCTACGGCTACACCTTC.

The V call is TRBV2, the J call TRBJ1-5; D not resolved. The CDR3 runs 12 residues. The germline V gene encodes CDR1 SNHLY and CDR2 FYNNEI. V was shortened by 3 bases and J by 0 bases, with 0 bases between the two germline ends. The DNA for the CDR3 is TGTGCCAGCAGTGATAGCAATCAGCCCCAGCATTTT. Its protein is CASSDSNQPQHF.

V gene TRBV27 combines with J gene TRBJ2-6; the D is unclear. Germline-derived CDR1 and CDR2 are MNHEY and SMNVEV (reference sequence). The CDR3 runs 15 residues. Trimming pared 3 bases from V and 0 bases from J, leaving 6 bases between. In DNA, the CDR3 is TGTGCCAGCAGTTTCTTGAGCTCTGGGGCCAACGTCCTGACTTTC. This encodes CASSFLSSGANVLTF.

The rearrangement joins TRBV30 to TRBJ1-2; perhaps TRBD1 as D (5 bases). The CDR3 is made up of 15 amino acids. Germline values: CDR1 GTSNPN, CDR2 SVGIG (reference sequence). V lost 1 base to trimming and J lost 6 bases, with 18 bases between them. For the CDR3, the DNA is TGTGCCTGGAGTGGCCGTATCCAGGGAGGGGATGGCTACACCTTC. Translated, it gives CAWSGRIQGGDGYTF. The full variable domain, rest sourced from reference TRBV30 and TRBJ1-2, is SQTIHQWPATLVQPVGSPLSLECTVEGTSNPNLYWYRQAAGRGLQLLFYSVGIGQISSEVPQNLSASRPQDRQFILSSKKLLLSDSGFYLCAWSGRIQGGDGYTFGSGTRLTVV.

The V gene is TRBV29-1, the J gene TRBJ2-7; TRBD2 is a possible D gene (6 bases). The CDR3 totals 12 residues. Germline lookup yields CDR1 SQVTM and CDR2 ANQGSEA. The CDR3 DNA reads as TGCGGAATCGGGACTTCTCCGGGGGAGCAGTACTTC. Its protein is CGIGTSPGEQYF.

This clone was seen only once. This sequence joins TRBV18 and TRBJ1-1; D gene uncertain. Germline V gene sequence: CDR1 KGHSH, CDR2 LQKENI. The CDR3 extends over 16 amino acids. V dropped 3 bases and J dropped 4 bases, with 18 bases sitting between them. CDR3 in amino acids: CASSPEDGLRFTEAFF. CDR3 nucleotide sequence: TGTGCCAGCTCACCTGAGGACGGACTGCGTTTCACTGAAGCTTTCTTT.

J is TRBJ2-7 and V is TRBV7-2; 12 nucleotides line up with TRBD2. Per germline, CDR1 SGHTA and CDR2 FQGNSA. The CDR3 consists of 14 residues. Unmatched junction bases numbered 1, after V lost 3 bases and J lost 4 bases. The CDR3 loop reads CASSFTSGGYEQYF. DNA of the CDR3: TGTGCCAGCAGCTTTACTAGCGGGGGGTACGAGCAGTACTTC.

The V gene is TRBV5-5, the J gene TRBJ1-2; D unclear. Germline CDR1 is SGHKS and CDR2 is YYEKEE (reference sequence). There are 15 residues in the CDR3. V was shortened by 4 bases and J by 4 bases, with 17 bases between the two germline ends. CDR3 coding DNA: TGTGCCAGCAGCCAAACTGAGGTTAGCTTCTATGGCTACACCTTC. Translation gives CASSQTEVSFYGYTF.